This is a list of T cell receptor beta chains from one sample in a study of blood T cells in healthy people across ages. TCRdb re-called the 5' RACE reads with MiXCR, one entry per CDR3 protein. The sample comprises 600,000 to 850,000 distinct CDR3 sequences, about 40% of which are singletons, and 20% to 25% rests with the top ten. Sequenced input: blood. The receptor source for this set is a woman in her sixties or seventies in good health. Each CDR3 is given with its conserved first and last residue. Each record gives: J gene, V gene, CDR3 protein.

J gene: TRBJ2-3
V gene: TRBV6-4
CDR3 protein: CASSDGGGINTQYF

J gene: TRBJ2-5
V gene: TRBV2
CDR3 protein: CASSSSQDNEQYF

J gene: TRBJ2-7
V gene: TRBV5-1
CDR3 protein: CASSRGWTGSYEQYF

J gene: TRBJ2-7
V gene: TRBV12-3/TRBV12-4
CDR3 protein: CASSLGGGLGYEQYF

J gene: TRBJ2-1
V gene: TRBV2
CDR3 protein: CASRVTSIGYNEQFF

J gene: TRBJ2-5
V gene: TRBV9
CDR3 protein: CASSVRGGNSETQYF

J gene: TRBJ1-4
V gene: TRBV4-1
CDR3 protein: CASSLRLAGANEKLFF

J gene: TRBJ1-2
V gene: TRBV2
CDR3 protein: CASSDNSLANYGYTF

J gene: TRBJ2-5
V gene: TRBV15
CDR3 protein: CATSRGDSQETQYF

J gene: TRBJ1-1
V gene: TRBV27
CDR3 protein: CASSLSPSQTLNTEAFF

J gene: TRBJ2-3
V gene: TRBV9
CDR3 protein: CASSVAPLAGGLDTQYF

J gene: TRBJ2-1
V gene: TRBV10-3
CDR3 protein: CAISEANTGLEQFF

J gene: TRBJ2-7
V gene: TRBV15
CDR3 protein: CATSRDRGGSYEQYF

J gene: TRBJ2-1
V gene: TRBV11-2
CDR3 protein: CASSLGTGTYNEQFF

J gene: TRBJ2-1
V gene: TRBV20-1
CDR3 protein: CSARPASGGSYNEQFF

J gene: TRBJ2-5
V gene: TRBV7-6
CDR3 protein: CASSLGGTSGYNEQYF

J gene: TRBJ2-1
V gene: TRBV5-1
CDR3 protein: CASSLAGGTSNEQFF

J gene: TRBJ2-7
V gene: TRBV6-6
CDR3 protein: CASSSQTSGKYEQYF

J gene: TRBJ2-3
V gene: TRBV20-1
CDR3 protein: CSAAWGGSTDTQYF

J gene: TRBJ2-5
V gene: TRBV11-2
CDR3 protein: CASSARQGVTETQYF

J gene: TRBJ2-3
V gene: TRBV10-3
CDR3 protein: CAISEAKGTDTQYF

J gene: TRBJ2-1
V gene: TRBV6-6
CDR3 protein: CASSRGLAGVLNEQFF

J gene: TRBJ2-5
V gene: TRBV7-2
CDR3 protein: CASSYVWAGGGTQYF

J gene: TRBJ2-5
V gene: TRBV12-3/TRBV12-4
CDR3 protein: CASSRRDLNQETQYF

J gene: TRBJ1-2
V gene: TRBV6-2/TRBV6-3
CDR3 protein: CASSYSSGDGYTF

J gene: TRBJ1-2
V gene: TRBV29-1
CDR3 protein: CSVILDRSTNYGYTF

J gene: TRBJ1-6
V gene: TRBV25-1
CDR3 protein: CASQPGTVNSPLHF

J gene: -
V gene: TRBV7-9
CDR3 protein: CASSQGQGSDEQYF

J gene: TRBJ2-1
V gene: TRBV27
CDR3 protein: CASSRTLGYNEQFF

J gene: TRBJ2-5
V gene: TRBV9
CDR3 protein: CASSVVGEADEQYF

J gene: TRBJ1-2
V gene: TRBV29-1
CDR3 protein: CSAELDYGYTF

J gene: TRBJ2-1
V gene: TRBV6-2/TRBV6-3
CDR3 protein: CASSYRVSGLLEQFF

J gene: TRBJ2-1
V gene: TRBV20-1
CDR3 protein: CSAVAGSLNEQFF

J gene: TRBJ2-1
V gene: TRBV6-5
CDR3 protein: CASSYSYGGTSYNEQFF

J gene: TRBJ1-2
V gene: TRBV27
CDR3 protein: CASSPRLGRGYTF

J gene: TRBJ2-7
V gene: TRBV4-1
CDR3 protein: CASSQEIDRASYEQYF

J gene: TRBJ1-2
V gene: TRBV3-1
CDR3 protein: CASSQDTGGSNPGYTF

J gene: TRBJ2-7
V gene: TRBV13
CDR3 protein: CASSYRLAGERGEQYF

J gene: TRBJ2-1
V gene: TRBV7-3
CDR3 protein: CASSLDINEQFF

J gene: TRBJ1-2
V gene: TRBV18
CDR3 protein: CASSPQRQGNGYTF

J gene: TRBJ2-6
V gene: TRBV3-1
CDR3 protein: CASSLGQTLLLSGANVLTF

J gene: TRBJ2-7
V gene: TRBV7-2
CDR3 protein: CASSSDNLGTNPYEQYF

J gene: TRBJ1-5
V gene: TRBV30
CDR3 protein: CAWAGQGTRPQHF

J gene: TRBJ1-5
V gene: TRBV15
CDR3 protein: CATSFEGQGNNQPQHF

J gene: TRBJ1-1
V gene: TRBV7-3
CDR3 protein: CASSQNSGTANTEAFF

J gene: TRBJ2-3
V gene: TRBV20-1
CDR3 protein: CSARRSDTQYF